The clone carrying this T cell receptor (beta chain) has a count of ten or more. Its target is not known. These data are taken from a study of T-cell reconstitution after alpha-beta-depleted transplantation in children. The study, taken as a whole, reports: Several hundred expanded graft clones reportedly were the source of alpha-beta T cells about two months after transplant. Counts and diversity of T cells one year after transplant came mostly from newly produced T cells.

This CDR3 is 14 amino acids long. Germline-derived CDR1 and CDR2 are DFQATT and SNEGSKA (reference sequence). V shed 1 base and J 5 bases; nucleotides not matched to a gene: 6. The library targeted TCRbeta and was prepared with unique molecular identifiers. MiXCR, applied by TCRdb to the PCR reads, yields one record per CDR3 protein. The sample includes more than 90,000 distinct CDR3 sequences, around a tenth of them seen just once. The rearrangement joins TRBV20-1 to TRBJ2-7; TRBD2 matches at 9 bases. The clonotype was recovered from a boy younger than 10 with acute lymphoblastic leukemia, due to receive a stem cell transplant. The source was PBMCs, collected before TCRalphabeta/CD19-depleted stem cell transplant. CDR3 amino acids: CSARVVAGAHEQYF. CDR3 in DNA: TGCAGTGCTAGAGTCGTAGCGGGGGCCCACGAGCAGTACTTC.